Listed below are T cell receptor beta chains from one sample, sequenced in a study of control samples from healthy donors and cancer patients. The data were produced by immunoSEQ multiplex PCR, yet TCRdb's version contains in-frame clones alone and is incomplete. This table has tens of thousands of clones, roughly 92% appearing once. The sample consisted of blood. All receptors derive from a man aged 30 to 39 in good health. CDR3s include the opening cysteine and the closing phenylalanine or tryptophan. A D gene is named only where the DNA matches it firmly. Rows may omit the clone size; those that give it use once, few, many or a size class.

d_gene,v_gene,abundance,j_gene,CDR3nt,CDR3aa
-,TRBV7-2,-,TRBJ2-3,TGTGCCAGCAGCTTAGGTGGTTACACAGATACGCAGTATTTT,CASSLGGYTDTQYF
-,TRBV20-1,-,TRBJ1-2,TGCAGTGCTAGTCTAGTGGATGGCTACACCTTC,CSASLVDGYTF
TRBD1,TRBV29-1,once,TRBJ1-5,TGCAGCGTCGCGACAGGGGCGCGTGGCAATCAGCCCCAGCATTTT,CSVATGARGNQPQHF
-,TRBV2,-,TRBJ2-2,TGTGCCAGCAGCGTCTTCATTGGGGAGCTGTTTTTT,CASSVFIGELFF
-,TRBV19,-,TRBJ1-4,TGTGCCAGTAGTATACGGGGGTATTGGGAAAAACTGTTTTTT,CASSIRGYWEKLFF
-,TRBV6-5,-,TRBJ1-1,TGTGCCAGCAGTTACTCGCCCGGGGGGGAAGCTTTCTTT,CASSYSPGGEAFF
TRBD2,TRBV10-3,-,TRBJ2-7,TGTGCCATCAGTGAGGAGCTAGCGGGGGGGCGGGAGCAGTACTTC,CAISEELAGGREQYF
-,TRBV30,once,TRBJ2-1,TGTGCCTCCAACGGTGGGGCCGAACGTGAGCAGTTCTTC,CASNGGAEREQFF
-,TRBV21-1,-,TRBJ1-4,TGTGCCAGCAGGGGCAAAAAGGGGGAGGAAAAACTGTTTTTT,CASRGKKGEEKLFF
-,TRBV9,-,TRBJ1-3,TGTGCCAGCAGCGTTGCGGGCGGCACCATATATTTT,CASSVAGGTIYF
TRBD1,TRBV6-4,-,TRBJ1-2,TGTGCCAGCAGTGACTCACCGGGACAGGCCTATGGCTACACCTTC,CASSDSPGQAYGYTF
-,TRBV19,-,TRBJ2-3,TGTGCCAGTAGTTTCCAATTCCGGTCCAACACAGATACGCAGTATTTT,CASSFQFRSNTDTQYF
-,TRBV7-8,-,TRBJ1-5,TGTGCCAGCAGCTTACGGGTCCGCAATCAGCCCCAGCATTTT,CASSLRVRNQPQHF
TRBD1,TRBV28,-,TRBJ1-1,TGTGCCAGCAGTTTGCACAGGGGGGGCAACACTGAAGCTTTCTTT,CASSLHRGGNTEAFF
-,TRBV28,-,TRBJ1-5,TGTGCCAGCAGTTTAGACGGAAATCAGCCCCAGCATTTT,CASSLDGNQPQHF
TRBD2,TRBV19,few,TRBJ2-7,TGTGCCACCTCGACTAGCGGGAGGGCCAACGAGCAGTACTTC,CATSTSGRANEQYF
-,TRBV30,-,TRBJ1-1,TGTGCCTGGAGTGTACTGGACCAGACTGAAGCTTTCTTT,CAWSVLDQTEAFF
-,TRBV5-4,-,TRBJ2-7,TGTGCCACCAAGAGCGGCGGGACAGCCGTGGACGAGCAGTACTTC,CATKSGGTAVDEQYF
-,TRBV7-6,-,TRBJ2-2,TGTGCCAGCAGCCCCGGGACCGCGGGTCCCGGGGAGCTGTTTTTT,CASSPGTAGPGELFF
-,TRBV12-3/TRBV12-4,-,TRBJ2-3,TGTGCCAGCAGTTTAGGCTTAACAGATACGCAGTATTTT,CASSLGLTDTQYF
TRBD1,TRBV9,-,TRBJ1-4,TGTGCCAGCAGCGCGACAGGGTCAACTAATGAAAAACTGTTTTTT,CASSATGSTNEKLFF
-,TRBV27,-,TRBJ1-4,TGTGCCAGCAGTTTAGACGCAACTAATGAAAAACTGTTTTTT,CASSLDATNEKLFF
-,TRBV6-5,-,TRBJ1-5,TGTGCCAGTAGGGAGGGGGACTTAAGTGGTCAGCCCCAGCATTTT,CASREGDLSGQPQHF
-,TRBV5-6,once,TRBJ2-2,TGTGCCAGCAGCTTGGAGGTAGCGAACACCGGGGAGCTGTTTTTT,CASSLEVANTGELFF
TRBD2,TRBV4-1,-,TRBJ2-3,TGCGCCAGCAGCCAAGAACCGGGACTAGCGGGGGATACGCAGTATTTT,CASSQEPGLAGDTQYF
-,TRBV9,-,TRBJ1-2,TGTGCCAGCACCGCCCCGTCTAGGGGCATGGATGGCTACACCTTC,CASTAPSRGMDGYTF
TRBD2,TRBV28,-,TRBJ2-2,TGTGCCAGCGGCTCCTTCGGACTAGAAACGAACACCGGGGAGCTGTTTTTT,CASGSFGLETNTGELFF
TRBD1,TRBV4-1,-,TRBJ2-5,TGCGCCAGCAGCCAAATTATACAGGGGGAAGAGACCCAGTACTTC,CASSQIIQGEETQYF
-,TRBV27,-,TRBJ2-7,TGTGCCAGCAGTTTATCGGCCCCCTACGAGCAGTACTTC,CASSLSAPYEQYF
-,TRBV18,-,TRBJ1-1,TGTGCCAGCTCACCGACAGACAGTTACAACACTGAAGCTTTCTTT,CASSPTDSYNTEAFF
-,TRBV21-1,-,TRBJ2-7,TGTGCCAGCCGACCTTTGGGACTAGCGGGCAAGGGGTACGAGCAGTACTTC,CASRPLGLAGKGYEQYF
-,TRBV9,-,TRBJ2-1,TGTGCCAGCAGCCAGGGCGGTACGGAGCAGTTCTTC,CASSQGGTEQFF
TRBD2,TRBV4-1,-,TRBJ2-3,TGCGCCAGCAGCCAAATGGGGGGGAGCACAGATACGCAGTATTTT,CASSQMGGSTDTQYF
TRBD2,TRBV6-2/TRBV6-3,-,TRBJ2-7,TGTGCCAGCAGCCGCCCGGGGGGAGAGCAGTACTTC,CASSRPGGEQYF
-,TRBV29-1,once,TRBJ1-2,TGCAGCGGTTCCACAGGATTAGATGGCTACACCTTC,CSGSTGLDGYTF
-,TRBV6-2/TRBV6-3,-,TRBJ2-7,TGTGCCAGCAGTTACCAGGGTACCTACGAGCAGTACTTC,CASSYQGTYEQYF
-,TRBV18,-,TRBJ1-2,TGTGCCAGCTCACCACTCGGGACGCAAGATGGCTACACCTTC,CASSPLGTQDGYTF
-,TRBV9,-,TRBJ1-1,TGTGCCAGCAGCGCCCGGACGGGAAAAACTGAAGCTTTCTTT,CASSARTGKTEAFF
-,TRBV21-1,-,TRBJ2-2,TGTGCCAGCAGCAAAATCTGGGGAACGAACACCGGGGAGCTGTTTTTT,CASSKIWGTNTGELFF
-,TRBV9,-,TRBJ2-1,TGTGCCAGCAGCGTAGGAGTGAGGGATGAGCAGTTCTTC,CASSVGVRDEQFF
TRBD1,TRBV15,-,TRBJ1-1,TGTGCCACCAGCAGAAGGGACAGGGAGGCTTTCTTT,CATSRRDREAFF
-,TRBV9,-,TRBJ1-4,TGTGCCAGCAGCGTAGAGAGAGAGGATGAAAAACTGTTTTTT,CASSVEREDEKLFF
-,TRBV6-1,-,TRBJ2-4,TGTGCCAGCAGTGAATCTGGTGGGACCAAAAACATTCAGTACTTC,CASSESGGTKNIQYF
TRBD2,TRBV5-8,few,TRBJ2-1,TGTGCCAGCAGCGATAGCGGGGGGGCGAGTGAGCAGTTCTTC,CASSDSGGASEQFF
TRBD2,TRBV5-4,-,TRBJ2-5,TGTGCCAGCAGCTCCTGGACTAGCGGGGGGGCTGGGGAGACCCAGTACTTC,CASSSWTSGGAGETQYF
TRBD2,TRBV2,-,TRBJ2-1,TGTGCCAGCAGTACCGGGACTAGCGGATCGGATGAGCAGTTCTTC,CASSTGTSGSDEQFF